These 13 T cell receptor beta chains were sequenced from one sample in a study of CD8 T cells in ankylosing spondylitis. TCRdb re-called the 5' RACE reads through MiXCR, storing one row per CDR3 protein. Of 150,000 to 200,000 distinct CDR3 sequences listed, roughly 20% are singletons. Specimen: blood, either unsorted or a sorted T cell fraction (not recorded which). The source of these receptors is a male donor aged 5 to 30 with ankylosing spondylitis or in good health (not recorded which).

V gene TRBV7-2 combines with J gene TRBJ2-1; D is possibly TRBD1 (7 bases). Germline lookup yields CDR1 SGHTA and CDR2 FQGNSA. The CDR3 runs to 15 residues. V lost 3 bases and J 2 bases, leaving 11 bases between the germline ends. The CDR3 DNA reads as TGTGCCAGCAGCTTGGAGGGGGCTCCCTACAATGAGCAGTTCTTC. It specifies CASSLEGAPYNEQFF.

This clonotype was found many times. The CDR3 region is CATSEGQGAETQYF. CDR3 DNA: TGTGCCACCAGTGAGGGACAGGGGGCAGAGACCCAGTACTTC. This chain links TRBV24-1 with TRBJ2-5; 12 positions agree with TRBD1. The V gene's germline CDR1 is KGHDR and CDR2 SFDVKD. This CDR3 is 14 amino acids long. The V segment lost 4 bases and the J segment 4 bases; nucleotides outside the gene matches: 0.

There are many counts of this clonotype. This chain uses TRBV6-2 or TRBV6-3 with TRBJ2-7; 9 bases are a match to TRBD1. V was clipped by 6 bases and J by 4 bases; unmatched bases: 4. The CDR3 is 13 residues long. Germline V gene data show CDR1 as MNHEY and CDR2 as SVGEGT. The CDR3 nucleotides read TGTGCCAGCAGCAAAGACAGGGGGTACGAGCAGTACGTC. Residues: CASSKDRGYEQYV.

The chain links TRBV29-1 to TRBJ1-1; D not resolved. Trimming took off 1 base at V and 6 bases at J, with 6 bases between the two ends. Per the germline V gene, CDR1 is SQVTM and CDR2 is ANQGSEA. CDR3 length equals 11 residues. CDR3 sequence: CSVEGGSEAFF. CDR3 DNA sequence: TGCAGCGTTGAAGGCGGATCTGAAGCTTTCTTT.

This clonotype appeared many times. The chain carries TRBV5-6 and TRBJ2-7, with D unclear. CDR1 SGHDT and CDR2 YYEEEE come from the germline V gene. The V end lost 0 bases, the J end lost 2 bases, and 9 bases lay between the germline ends. The CDR3 runs 14 residues. CDR3 nucleotides: TGTGCCAGCAGCTTGGACAGAAAACCCTACGAGCAGTACTTC. Encoded protein: CASSLDRKPYEQYF.

This clonotype was picked up many times. The chain joins TRBV12-3 or TRBV12-4 to TRBJ2-1; D tentatively reads TRBD1 or TRBD2 (5 bases each). V was clipped by 6 bases and J by 4 bases, with 16 bases between them. The CDR3 loop spans 15 amino acids. This CDR3 is CASSGSGRRYNEQFF. The CDR3 nucleotides are TGTGCCAGCAGCGGCTCGGGGCGTCGATACAATGAGCAGTTCTTC.

In this sample, this clonotype turned up many times. V is TRBV27 and J is TRBJ2-2; possible D gene TRBD2, 6 bases. Germline CDR1 and CDR2: MNHEY and SMNVEV (reference sequence). This CDR3 region has 16 residues. Trimming took off 3 bases at V and 1 base at J, with 12 bases between the two ends. The CDR3 region has the DNA TGTGCCAGCAGTTTGTTCGGGGGAGGGAACACCGGGGAGCTGTTTTTT. Its protein is CASSLFGGGNTGELFF.

The rearrangement links TRBV11-2 to TRBJ2-1; a weak D match, TRBD2 (6 bases). CDR1 SGHAT and CDR2 FQNNGV come from the germline V gene. The CDR3 loop spans 17 amino acids. The ends were cut back, 1 base at V and 0 bases at J, with 13 bases in the middle. The CDR3 region is CASSLGAGRSSYNEQFF. CDR3 DNA: TGTGCCAGCAGCTTAGGGGCGGGGAGGAGCTCCTACAATGAGCAGTTCTTC.

The chain links TRBV27 to TRBJ2-1; no reliable D call. V dropped 5 bases and J dropped 2 bases, with 13 bases sitting between them. This CDR3 has 15 amino acids. Germline CDR1 is MNHEY and CDR2 is SMNVEV (reference sequence). CDR3 amino acids: CASSETSRPYNEQFF. CDR3 nucleotide sequence: TGTGCCAGCAGTGAAACTTCTCGACCCTACAATGAGCAGTTCTTC.

This clonotype was seen repeatedly, ten times or more. The rearrangement joins TRBV6-1 to TRBJ2-3, with D maybe TRBD2 (8 bases). This CDR3 comprises 15 residues. Trimming removed 6 bases from V and 5 bases from J, with 18 bases in between. Germline V gives CDR1 MNHNS, CDR2 SASEGT. The CDR3 here is CASSLTGGGKDTQYF. DNA for the CDR3: TGTGCCAGCAGCCTGACGGGAGGGGGCAAAGATACGCAGTATTTT.

V usage is TRBV2 and J usage is TRBJ2-2, with D perhaps matching TRBD2 (6 bases). CDR3 size: 14 residues. Germline CDR1 is SNHLY and CDR2 is FYNNEI. V lost 3 bases, J lost 1 base, and 6 bases lay in between. CDR3 coding DNA: TGTGCCAGCAGTGAGGAGGGGAACACCGGGGAGCTGTTTTTT. Its protein is CASSEEGNTGELFF. The variable domain in full, completed from reference TRBV2 and TRBJ2-2, reads EPEVTQTPSHQVTQMGQEVILRCVPISNHLYFYWYRQILGQKVEFLVSFYNNEISEKSEIFDDQFSVERPDGSNFTLKIRSTKLEDSAMYFCASSEEGNTGELFFGEGSRLTVL.

The chain links TRBV20-1 to TRBJ2-7, with 10 bases aligning to TRBD2. CDR1 is DFQATT, CDR2 SNEGSKA, per germline (reference sequence). The junction had 3 bases not matched to a gene; V was cut back by 6 bases and J by 1 base. The CDR3 length is 13 residues. CDR3 sequence (DNA): TGCAGTGCCGAACTAGCGGGGTCCTACGAGCAGTACTTC. Translating it yields CSAELAGSYEQYF.

The V call is TRBV29-1, the J call TRBJ2-1, with D perhaps matching TRBD1 (6 bases). The CDR3 is 13 residues long. Trimming shortened V by 7 bases and J by 5 bases, and 15 bases separated the two germline ends. The germline CDR1 and CDR2 sequences are SQVTM and ANQGSEA. The CDR3 region has the DNA TGCAGCGGATACAGGGACCTAAACAATGAGCAGTTCTTC. Residues: CSGYRDLNNEQFF.